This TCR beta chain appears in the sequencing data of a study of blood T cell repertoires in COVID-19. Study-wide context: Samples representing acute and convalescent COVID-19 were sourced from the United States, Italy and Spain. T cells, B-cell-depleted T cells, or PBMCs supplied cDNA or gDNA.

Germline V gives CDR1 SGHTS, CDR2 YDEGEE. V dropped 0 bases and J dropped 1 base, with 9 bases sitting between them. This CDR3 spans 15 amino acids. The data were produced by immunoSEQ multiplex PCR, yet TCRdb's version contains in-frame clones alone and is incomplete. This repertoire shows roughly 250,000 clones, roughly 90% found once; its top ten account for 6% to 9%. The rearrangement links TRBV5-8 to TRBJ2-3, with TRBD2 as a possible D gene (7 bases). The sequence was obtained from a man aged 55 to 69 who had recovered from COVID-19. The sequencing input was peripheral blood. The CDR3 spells CASSLGRGRTDTQYF. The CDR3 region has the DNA TGTGCCAGCAGCTTGGGGCGGGGGCGCACAGATACGCAGTATTTT.